This T cell receptor (beta chain) was captured by sequencing in a study of blood T cell repertoires in COVID-19. Looking at the study overall: Whether acute or convalescent, the COVID-19 samples came from the United States, Italy and Spain. Nucleic acid was either cDNA or gDNA, and it came from T cells, B-cell-depleted T cells, or PBMCs.

In the authors' workflow: Amplifying reference gene primers gave estimates of nucleated cell counts. Assay: immunoSEQ multiplex PCR; the TCRdb copy retains only in-frame clones and omits some. That table supplies the V and J calls and clone size; D and trimming were determined from the DNA. The profile shows a few hundred thousand clones, 80% to 90% of them singletons. The receptor was derived from a woman in her 70s with acute or convalescent COVID-19. Sequenced input: peripheral blood.

CDR3 residues: CASSLGRGSSYNEQFF. The CDR3 nucleotides are TGTGCCAGCAGCTTGGGTAGGGGGAGTTCCTACAATGAGCAGTTCTTC. The rearrangement links TRBV5-5 to TRBJ2-1; TRBD1 is a possible D gene (6 bases). The germline gives CDR1 SGHKS, CDR2 YYEKEE (reference sequence). The CDR3 loop spans 16 amino acids. V was clipped by 0 bases and J by 1 base, with 11 bases between them.